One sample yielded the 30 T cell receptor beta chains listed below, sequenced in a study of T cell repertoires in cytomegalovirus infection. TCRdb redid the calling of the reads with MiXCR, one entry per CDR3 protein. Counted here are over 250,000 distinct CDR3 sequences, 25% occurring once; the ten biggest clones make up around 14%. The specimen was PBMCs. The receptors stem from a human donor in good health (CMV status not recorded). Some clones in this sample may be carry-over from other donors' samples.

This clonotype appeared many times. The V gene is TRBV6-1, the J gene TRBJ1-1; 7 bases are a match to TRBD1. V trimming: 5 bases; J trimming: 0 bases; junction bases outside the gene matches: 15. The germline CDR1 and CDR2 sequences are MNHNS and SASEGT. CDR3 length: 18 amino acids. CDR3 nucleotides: TGTGCCAGCAGTAGGAGAAGCCACAGGGGAGGGATGAACACTGAAGCTTTCTTT. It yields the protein CASSRRSHRGGMNTEAFF.

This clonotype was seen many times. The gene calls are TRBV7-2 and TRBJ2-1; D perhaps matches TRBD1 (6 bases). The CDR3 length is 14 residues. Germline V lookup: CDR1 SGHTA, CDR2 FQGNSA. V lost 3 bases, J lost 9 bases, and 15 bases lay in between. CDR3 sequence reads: CASSFLREGGEQFF. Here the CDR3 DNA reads TGTGCCAGCAGCTTTCTTCGGGAAGGGGGTGAGCAGTTCTTC.

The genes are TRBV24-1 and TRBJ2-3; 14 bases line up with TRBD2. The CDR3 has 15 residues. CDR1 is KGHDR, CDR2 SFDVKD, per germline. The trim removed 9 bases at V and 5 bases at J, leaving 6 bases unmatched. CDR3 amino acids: CATGRGLAGEDTQYF. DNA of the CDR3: TGTGCCACCGGCCGGGGACTAGCGGGGGAAGATACGCAGTATTTT.

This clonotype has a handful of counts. The chain's CDR3 is CASSLDGDSYNEQFF. Written as DNA, the CDR3 is TGTGCCAGCAGCTTAGACGGGGACTCCTACAATGAGCAGTTCTTC. This chain joins TRBV11-2 and TRBJ2-1; a possible D gene is TRBD2 (5 bases). The ends were cut back, 0 bases at V and 0 bases at J, with 6 bases in the middle. CDR3 size: 15 residues. The germline CDR1 and CDR2 sequences are SGHAT and FQNNGV.

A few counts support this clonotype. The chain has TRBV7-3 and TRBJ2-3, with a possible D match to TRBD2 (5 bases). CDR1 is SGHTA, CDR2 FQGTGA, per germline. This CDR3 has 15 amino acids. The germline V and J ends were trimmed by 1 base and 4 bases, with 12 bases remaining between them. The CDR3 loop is CASSLMRTLSDTQYF. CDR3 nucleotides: TGTGCCAGCAGCTTAATGAGGACTCTCTCAGATACGCAGTATTTT.

CDR3 sequence reads: CSVGGEGNGYTF. The CDR3 DNA sequence: TGCAGCGTTGGCGGGGAGGGGAATGGCTACACCTTC. This chain joins TRBV29-1 and TRBJ1-2; D is perhaps TRBD1 (5 bases). V was cut by 4 bases and J by 6 bases, with 12 bases left in between. CDR1 and CDR2 (germline): SQVTM, ANQGSEA. This CDR3 spans 12 amino acids. Together with reference TRBV29-1 and TRBJ1-2, the CDR3 gives the full variable domain: SAVISQKPSRDICQRGTSLTIQCQVDSQVTMMFWYRQQPGQSLTLIATANQGSEATYESGFVIDKFPISRPNLTFSTLTVSNMSPEDSSIYLCSVGGEGNGYTFGSGTRLTVV.

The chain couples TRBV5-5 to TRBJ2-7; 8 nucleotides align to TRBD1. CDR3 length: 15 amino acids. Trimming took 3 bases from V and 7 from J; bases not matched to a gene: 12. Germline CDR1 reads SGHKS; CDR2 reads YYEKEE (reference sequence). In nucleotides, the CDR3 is TGTGCCAGCAGCTCCTTTGTGCAGGGGGCGAGGGAGCAGTACTTC. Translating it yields CASSSFVQGAREQYF.

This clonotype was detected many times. The CDR3: CAIHQDLNQPQHF. CDR3 DNA sequence: TGTGCCATCCATCAGGACCTCAATCAGCCCCAGCATTTT. The chain is built from TRBV10-3 and TRBJ1-5; D is unclear. The CDR3 spans 13 residues. Germline values: CDR1 ENHRY, CDR2 SYGVKD. V was pared by 8 bases and J by 3 bases, with 11 bases between.

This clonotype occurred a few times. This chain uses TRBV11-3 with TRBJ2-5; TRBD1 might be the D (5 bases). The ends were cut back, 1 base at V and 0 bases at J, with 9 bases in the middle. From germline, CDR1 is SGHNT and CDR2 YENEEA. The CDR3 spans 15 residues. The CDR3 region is CASSLGFRDQETQYF. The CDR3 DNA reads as TGTGCCAGCAGCTTAGGTTTCAGGGACCAAGAGACCCAGTACTTC.

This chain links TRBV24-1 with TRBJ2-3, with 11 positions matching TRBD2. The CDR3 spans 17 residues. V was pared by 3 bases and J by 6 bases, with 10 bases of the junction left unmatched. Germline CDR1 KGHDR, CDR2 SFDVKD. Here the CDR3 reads CATSDALAGGQVDTQYF. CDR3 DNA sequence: TGTGCCACCAGTGATGCTCTAGCGGGAGGACAGGTGGATACGCAGTATTTT.

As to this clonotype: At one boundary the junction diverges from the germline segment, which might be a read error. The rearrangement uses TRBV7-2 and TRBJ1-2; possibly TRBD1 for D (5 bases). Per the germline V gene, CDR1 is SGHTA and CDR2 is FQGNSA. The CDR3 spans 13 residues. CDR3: CASSLAGVGGCTF. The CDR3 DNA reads TGTGCCAGCAGCTTAGCGGGGGTTGGCGGCTGCACCTTC.

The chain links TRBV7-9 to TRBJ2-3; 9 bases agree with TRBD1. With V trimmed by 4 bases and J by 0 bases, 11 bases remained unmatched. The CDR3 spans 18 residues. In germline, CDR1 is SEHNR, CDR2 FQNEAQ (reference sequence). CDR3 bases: TGTGCCAGCAGCTCGGGACAGGGATCTTCCTTTAGCACAGATACGCAGTATTTT. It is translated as CASSSGQGSSFSTDTQYF.

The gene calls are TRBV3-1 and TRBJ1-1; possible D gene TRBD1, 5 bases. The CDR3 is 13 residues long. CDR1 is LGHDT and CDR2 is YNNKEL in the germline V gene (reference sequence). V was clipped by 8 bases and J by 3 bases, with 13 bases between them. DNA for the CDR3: TGTGCCAGCGCGTCGACAGACCACACTGAAGCTTTCTTT. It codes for CASASTDHTEAFF. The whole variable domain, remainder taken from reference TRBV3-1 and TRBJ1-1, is DTAVSQTPKYLVTQMGNDKSIKCEQNLGHDTMYWYKQDSKKFLKIMFSYNNKELIINETVPNRFSPKSPDKAHLNLHINSLELGDSAVYFCASASTDHTEAFFGQGTRLTVV.

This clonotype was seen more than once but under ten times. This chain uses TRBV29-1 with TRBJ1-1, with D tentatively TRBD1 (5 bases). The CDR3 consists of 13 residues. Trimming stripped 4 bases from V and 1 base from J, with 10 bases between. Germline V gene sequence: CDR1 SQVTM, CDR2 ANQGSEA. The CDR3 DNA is TGCAGCGTTGGAGTAGACAGGAACACTGAAGCTTTCTTT. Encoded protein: CSVGVDRNTEAFF.

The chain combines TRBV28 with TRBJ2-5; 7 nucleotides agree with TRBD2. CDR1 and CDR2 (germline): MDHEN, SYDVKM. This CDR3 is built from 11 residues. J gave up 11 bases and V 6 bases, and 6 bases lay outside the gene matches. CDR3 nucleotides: TGTGCCAGCAGCCCGGGGAGGGTTCAGTACTTC. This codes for CASSPGRVQYF.

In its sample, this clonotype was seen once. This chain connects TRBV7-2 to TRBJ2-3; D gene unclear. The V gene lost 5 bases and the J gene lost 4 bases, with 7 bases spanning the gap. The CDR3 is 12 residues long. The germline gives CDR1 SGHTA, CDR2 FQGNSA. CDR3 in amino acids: CASSPFADTQYF. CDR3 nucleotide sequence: TGTGCCAGCAGCCCTTTCGCAGATACGCAGTATTTT.

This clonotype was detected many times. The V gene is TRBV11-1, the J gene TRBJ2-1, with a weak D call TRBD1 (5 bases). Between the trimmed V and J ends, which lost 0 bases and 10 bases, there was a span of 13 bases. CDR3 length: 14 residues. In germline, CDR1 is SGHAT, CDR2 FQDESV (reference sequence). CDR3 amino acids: CASSLAPLTVEQFF. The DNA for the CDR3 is TGTGCCAGCAGCTTAGCGCCCCTGACAGTGGAGCAGTTCTTC.

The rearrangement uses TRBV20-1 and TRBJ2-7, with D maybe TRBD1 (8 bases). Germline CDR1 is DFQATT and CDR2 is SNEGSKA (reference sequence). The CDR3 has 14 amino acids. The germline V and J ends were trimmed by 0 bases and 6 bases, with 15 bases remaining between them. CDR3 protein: CSARDQGASGEQYF. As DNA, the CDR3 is TGCAGTGCTAGAGATCAGGGGGCTAGCGGCGAGCAGTACTTC.

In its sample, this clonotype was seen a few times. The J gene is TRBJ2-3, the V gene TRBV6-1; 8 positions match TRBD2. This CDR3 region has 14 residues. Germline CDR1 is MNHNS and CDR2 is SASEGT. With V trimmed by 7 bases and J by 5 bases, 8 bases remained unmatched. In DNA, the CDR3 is TGTGCCAGCACCCCTCTAGCGGGCTTAGATACGCAGTATTTT. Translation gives CASTPLAGLDTQYF.

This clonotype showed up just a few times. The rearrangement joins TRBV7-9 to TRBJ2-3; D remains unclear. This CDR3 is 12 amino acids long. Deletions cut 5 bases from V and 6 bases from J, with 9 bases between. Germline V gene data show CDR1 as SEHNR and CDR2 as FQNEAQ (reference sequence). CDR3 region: CASSQSGDTQYF. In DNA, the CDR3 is TGTGCCAGCAGCCAGTCTGGGGATACGCAGTATTTT.

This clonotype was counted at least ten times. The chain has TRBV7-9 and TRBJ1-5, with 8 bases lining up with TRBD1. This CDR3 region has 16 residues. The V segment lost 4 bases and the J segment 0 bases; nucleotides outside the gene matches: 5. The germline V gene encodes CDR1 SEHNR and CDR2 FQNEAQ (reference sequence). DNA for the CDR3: TGTGCCAGCAGCTCGGACAGGGACTCTAGCAATCAGCCCCAGCATTTT. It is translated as CASSSDRDSSNQPQHF.

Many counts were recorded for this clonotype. The CDR3 nucleotides are TGTGCCAGCAGCTTAGTGGGACCCACAGATACGCAGTATTTT. It codes for CASSLVGPTDTQYF. This sequence joins TRBV7-2 and TRBJ2-3, with D perhaps given as TRBD1 or TRBD2 (5 bases each). Per the germline V gene, CDR1 is SGHTA and CDR2 is FQGNSA. V was pared by 1 base and J by 2 bases, with 7 bases between. The CDR3 spans 14 residues.

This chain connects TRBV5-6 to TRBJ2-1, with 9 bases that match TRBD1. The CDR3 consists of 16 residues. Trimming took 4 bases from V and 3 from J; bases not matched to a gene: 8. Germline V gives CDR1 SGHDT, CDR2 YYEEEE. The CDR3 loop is CASSVRTGANYNEQFF. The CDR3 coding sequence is TGTGCCAGCAGCGTACGGACAGGGGCGAACTACAATGAGCAGTTCTTC.

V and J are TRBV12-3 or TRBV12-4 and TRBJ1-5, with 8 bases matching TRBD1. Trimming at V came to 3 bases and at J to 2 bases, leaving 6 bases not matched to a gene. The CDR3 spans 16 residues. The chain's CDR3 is CASSLGQAIRNQPQHF. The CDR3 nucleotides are TGTGCCAGCAGTTTGGGACAGGCCATTCGCAATCAGCCCCAGCATTTT.

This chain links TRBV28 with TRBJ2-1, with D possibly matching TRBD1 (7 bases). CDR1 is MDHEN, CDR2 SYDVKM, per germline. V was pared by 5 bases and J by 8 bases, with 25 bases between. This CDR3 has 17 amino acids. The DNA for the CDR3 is TGTGCCAGCAGTGGCCCTAGCAGGGGGGCCCTTTTCGATGAGCAGTTCTTC. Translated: CASSGPSRGALFDEQFF.

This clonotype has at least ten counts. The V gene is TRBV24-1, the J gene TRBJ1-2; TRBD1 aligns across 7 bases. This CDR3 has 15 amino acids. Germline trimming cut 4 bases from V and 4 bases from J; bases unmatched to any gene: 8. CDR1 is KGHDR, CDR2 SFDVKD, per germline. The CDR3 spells CATSDPGGESYGYTF. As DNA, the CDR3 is TGTGCCACCAGTGACCCAGGGGGAGAGAGCTATGGCTACACCTTC.

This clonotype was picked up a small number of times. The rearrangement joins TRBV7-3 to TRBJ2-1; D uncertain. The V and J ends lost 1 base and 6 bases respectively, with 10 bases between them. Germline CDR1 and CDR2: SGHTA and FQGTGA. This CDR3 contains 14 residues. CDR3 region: CASSLRSASNEQFF. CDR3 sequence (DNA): TGTGCCAGCAGCTTAAGAAGTGCTAGCAATGAGCAGTTCTTC.

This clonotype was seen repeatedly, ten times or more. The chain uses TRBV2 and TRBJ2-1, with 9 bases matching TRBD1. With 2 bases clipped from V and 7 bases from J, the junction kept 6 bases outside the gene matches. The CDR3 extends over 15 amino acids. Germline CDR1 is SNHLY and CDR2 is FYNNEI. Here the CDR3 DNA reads TGTGCCAGCAGTGAACCTCAACAGGGGGCAAATGAGCAGTTCTTC. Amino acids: CASSEPQQGANEQFF.

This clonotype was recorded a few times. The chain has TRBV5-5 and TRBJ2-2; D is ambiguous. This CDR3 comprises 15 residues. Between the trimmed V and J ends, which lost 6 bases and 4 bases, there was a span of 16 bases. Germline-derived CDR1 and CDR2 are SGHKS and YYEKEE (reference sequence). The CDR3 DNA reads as TGTGCCAGCACCCCGACCCCGTTTCTCACCGGGGAGCTGTTTTTT. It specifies CASTPTPFLTGELFF.

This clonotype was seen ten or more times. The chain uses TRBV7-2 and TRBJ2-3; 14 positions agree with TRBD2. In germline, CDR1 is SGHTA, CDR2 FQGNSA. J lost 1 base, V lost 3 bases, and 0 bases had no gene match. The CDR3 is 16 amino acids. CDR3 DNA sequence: TGTGCCAGCAGCTTGACTAGCGGGGGGGGCACAGATACGCAGTATTTT. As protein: CASSLTSGGGTDTQYF.